One sample yielded the 3 T cell receptor beta chains listed below, sequenced in a study of vaccination effects on CD4 cells after COVID-19. With roughly nine days of culture completed, CD4+ T cells were isolated. Two doses of BNT162b2 or mRNA-1273 vaccine were administered to participants. The assay was immunoSEQ multiplex PCR, and TCRdb's table has in-frame clones only and misses some. Among 72,000 or so clones listed, 74% were seen once. No antigens are known for them. The sample in question was CD4+ T cells from PBMCs cultured without peptide, obtained after COVID-19 vaccination. Receptors were obtained from a human donor who received a COVID-19 vaccine.

This clone was seen only a few times. CDR3 DNA: TGTGCCAGCCGTGCCGACAGGGAGAACATTCAGTACTTC. It yields the protein CASRADRENIQYF. This rearrangement joins TRBV19 to TRBJ2-4; TRBD1 agrees at 7 bases. Germline assignment: CDR1 LNHDA and CDR2 SQIVND (reference sequence). The length of the CDR3 is 13 residues. The ends lost 9 bases at V and 7 bases at J; junction bases unmatched: 9.

V is TRBV5-1 and J is TRBJ1-1; a weak D match, TRBD1 (5 bases). Looked up from germline, CDR1 is SGHRS and CDR2 is YFSETQ. V lost 5 bases to trimming and J lost 2 bases, with 10 bases between them. The CDR3 extends over 13 amino acids. CDR3 loop: CASSSRVNTEAFF. Written as DNA, the CDR3 is TGCGCCAGCAGTTCCAGGGTTAACACTGAAGCTTTCTTT.

The V and J genes are TRBV7-8 and TRBJ1-6, with TRBD1 matching over 9 bases. The CDR3 length is 17 residues. Germline lookup yields CDR1 SGHVS and CDR2 FQNEAQ. V lost 5 bases and J lost 0; bases outside the gene matches: 5. The CDR3 here is CASSAGQGNSYNSPLHF. The CDR3 coding sequence is TGTGCCAGCAGCGCGGGACAGGGAAACTCCTATAATTCACCCCTCCACTTT. The variable domain in full, with the rest retrieved from reference TRBV7-8 and TRBJ1-6, is GAGVSQSPRYKVAKRGQDVALRCDPISGHVSLFWYQQALGQGPEFLTYFQNEAQLDKSGLPSDRFFAERPEGSVSTLKIQRTQQEDSAVYLCASSAGQGNSYNSPLHFGNGTRLTVT.